This TCR beta chain derives from a study of T cell repertoires in cytomegalovirus infection. Study background: TCR beta signatures that were public indicated CMV infection and matching HLA type. Notes on the study in general: Cumulated frequencies of public TCR beta families served to identify carriers of CMV plus the relevant HLA. In two of eight donors, the top clonotype was HLA-C-restricted CMV-specific.

TCRdb called the reads again in MiXCR, with one record for every CDR3 protein. The repertoire holds some 110,000 distinct CDR3 sequences, with roughly a tenth as singletons. This clonotype was counted a few times. No antigen is known for it. The length of the CDR3 is 16 residues. J was trimmed by 8 bases and V by 5 bases; bases with no gene match: 15. Germline V gene data show CDR1 as LNHDA and CDR2 as SQIVND (reference sequence). The chain has TRBV19 and TRBJ2-1, with 7 nucleotides matching TRBD1. The sequence was obtained from a human donor in good health (CMV status not recorded). Some clones in this sample may be carry-over from other donors' samples. Sequencing was performed on PBMCs, sequenced either directly or after in vitro stimulation (not recorded which). In nucleotides, the CDR3 is TGTGCCAGTAGTTCAAAGGGGGCCCCAACGCGCGATGAGCAGTTCTTC. This translates into CASSSKGAPTRDEQFF.